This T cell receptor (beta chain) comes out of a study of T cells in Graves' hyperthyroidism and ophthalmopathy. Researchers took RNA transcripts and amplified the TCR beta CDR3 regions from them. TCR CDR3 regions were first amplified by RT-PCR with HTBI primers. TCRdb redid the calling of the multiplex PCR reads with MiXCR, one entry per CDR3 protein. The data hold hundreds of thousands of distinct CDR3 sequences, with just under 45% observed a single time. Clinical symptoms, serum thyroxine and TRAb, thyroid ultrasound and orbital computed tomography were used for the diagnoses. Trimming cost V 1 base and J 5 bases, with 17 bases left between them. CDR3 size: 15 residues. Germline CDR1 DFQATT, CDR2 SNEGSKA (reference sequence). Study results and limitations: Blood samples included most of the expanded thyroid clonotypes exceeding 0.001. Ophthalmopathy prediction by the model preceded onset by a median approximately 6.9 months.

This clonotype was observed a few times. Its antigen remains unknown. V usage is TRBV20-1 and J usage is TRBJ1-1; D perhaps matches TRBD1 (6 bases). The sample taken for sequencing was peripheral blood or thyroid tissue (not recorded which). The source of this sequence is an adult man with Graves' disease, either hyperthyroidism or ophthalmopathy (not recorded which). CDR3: CSARAGVGGRTEAFF. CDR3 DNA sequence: TGCAGTGCTAGAGCGGGTGTCGGGGGGCGGACTGAAGCTTTCTTT.